One and the same sample provided the 14 T cell receptor beta chains below, sequenced in a study of PD-1 blockade in classical Hodgkin lymphoma. Profiled with immunoSEQ multiplex PCR; TCRdb holds only in-frame clones, not every one. The sample holds 5,500 to 7,000 clones, 86% seen once. The time point denotes: cycle 4 day 1 (C4D1), after around six weeks of nivolumab. Brentuximab vedotin exposure varied, and every patient relapsed after autologous stem cell transplantation. The input for sequencing was peripheral blood mononuclear cells (PBMCs), taken before the fourth cycle of nivolumab. These receptor sequences come from a human donor with classical Hodgkin lymphoma.

CDR3 nucleotides: TGCGCCAGCAGCCATCAAGACAGGGGCTCTGGAAACACCATATATTTT. Translated, it gives CASSHQDRGSGNTIYF. J is TRBJ1-3 and V is TRBV4-1, with TRBD1 matching over 8 bases. V shed 3 bases and J 0 bases; nucleotides not matched to a gene: 4. The germline gives CDR1 MGHRA, CDR2 YSYEKL. The length of the CDR3 is 16 residues.

V gene TRBV30 combines with J gene TRBJ2-3, with a possible D match to TRBD2 (7 bases). Germline CDR1 and CDR2: GTSNPN and SVGIG (reference sequence). The CDR3 has 17 residues. V dropped 0 bases and J dropped 2 bases, with 18 bases sitting between them. CDR3 bases: TGTGCCTGGAGTGTAGCGGGACAACCCCACTACACAGATACGCAGTATTTT. Its protein product is CAWSVAGQPHYTDTQYF.

In DNA, the CDR3 is TGTGCCAGCAGCTTATTGAGCTCACCTGGAAACACCATATATTTT. The encoded protein is CASSLLSSPGNTIYF. The chain joins TRBV11-2 to TRBJ1-3; D unclear. V shed 2 bases and J shed 2 bases, with 10 bases lying between them. The CDR3 is 15 residues long. CDR1 SGHAT and CDR2 FQNNGV come from the germline V gene.

The V gene is TRBV30, the J gene TRBJ1-6; D remains ambiguous. V gave up 3 bases and J gave up 1 base, with 16 bases separating them. The length of the CDR3 is 17 residues. Germline CDR1 GTSNPN, CDR2 SVGIG (reference sequence). DNA for the CDR3: TGTGCCTGGAGGCATGGAGTTCTAGCATCCTATAATTCACCCCTCCACTTT. It encodes CAWRHGVLASYNSPLHF.

The chain combines TRBV11-3 with TRBJ2-1; D possibly corresponds to TRBD1 (6 bases). Trimming removed 1 base from V and 6 bases from J, with 16 bases in between. The CDR3 is made up of 16 amino acids. In germline, CDR1 is SGHNT, CDR2 YENEEA. CDR3 region: CASSLASLGGSNEQFF. The CDR3 coding sequence is TGTGCCAGCAGCTTAGCCTCTTTAGGGGGAAGCAATGAGCAGTTCTTC. Based on the CDR3 plus reference TRBV11-3 and TRBJ2-1, the full variable domain is EAGVVQSPRYKIIEKKQPVAFWCNPISGHNTLYWYLQNLGQGPELLIRYENEEAVDDSQLPKDRFSAERLKGVDSTLKIQPAELGDSAVYLCASSLASLGGSNEQFFGPGTRLTVL.

The chain joins TRBV5-4 to TRBJ2-1; 8 bases map to TRBD2. The CDR3 is made up of 16 amino acids. V lost 4 bases and J lost 3; bases outside the gene matches: 9. Germline CDR1 reads SGHNT; CDR2 reads YYREEE (reference sequence). The CDR3 region is CASSPIAGRGYNEQFF. The CDR3 DNA sequence: TGTGCCAGCAGCCCAATAGCGGGGAGGGGCTACAATGAGCAGTTCTTC.

This chain joins TRBV5-1 and TRBJ2-1; D is unclear. Deletions cut 3 bases from V and 7 bases from J, with 11 bases between. Germline loops: CDR1 SGHRS, CDR2 YFSETQ. The CDR3 has 13 residues. The CDR3: CASSSRPDNEQFF. The CDR3 DNA reads TGCGCCAGCAGCTCGCGACCGGATAATGAGCAGTTCTTC. The variable domain in full, with the rest retrieved from reference TRBV5-1 and TRBJ2-1, is KAGVTQTPRYLIKTRGQQVTLSCSPISGHRSVSWYQQTPGQGLQFLFEYFSETQRNKGNFPGRFSGRQFSNSRSEMNVSTLELGDSALYLCASSSRPDNEQFFGPGTRLTVL.

V gene TRBV6-5 combines with J gene TRBJ1-1; D call uncertain. The CDR3 sequence is 13 residues long. V was pared by 2 bases and J by 1 base, with 5 bases between. Germline V lookup: CDR1 MNHEY, CDR2 SVGAGI. This CDR3 is CASSYMRNTEAFF. Here the CDR3 DNA reads TGTGCCAGCAGTTACATGAGGAACACTGAAGCTTTCTTT.

CDR3 nucleotides: TGTGCCAGCAGCCCCTACGGCATCCTTGCCACCGGGGAGCTGTTTTTT. Translated: CASSPYGILATGELFF. The V call is TRBV11-3, the J call TRBJ2-2; D gene unclear. Germline CDR1 and CDR2: SGHNT and YENEEA. The CDR3 runs 16 residues. The V gene lost 5 bases and the J gene lost 4 bases, with 17 bases spanning the gap. Full variable domain (missing parts from reference TRBV11-3 and TRBJ2-2): EAGVVQSPRYKIIEKKQPVAFWCNPISGHNTLYWYLQNLGQGPELLIRYENEEAVDDSQLPKDRFSAERLKGVDSTLKIQPAELGDSAVYLCASSPYGILATGELFFGEGSRLTVL.

The chain is built from TRBV29-1 and TRBJ2-5, with no clear D. The germline CDR1 and CDR2 sequences are SQVTM and ANQGSEA. This CDR3 comprises 10 residues. Trimming removed 7 bases at V and 4 bases at J, with 7 bases between. The chain's CDR3 is CSARRETQYF. CDR3 nucleotide sequence: TGCAGCGCTAGAAGAGAGACCCAGTACTTC.

The genes are TRBV12-5 and TRBJ1-1; D is unresolved. CDR3 size: 18 residues. Germline V gene lookup returns CDR1 LGHNT and CDR2 FRNRAP. Trimming shortened V by 4 bases and J by 1 base, and 22 bases separated the two germline ends. The chain's CDR3 is CASGSVGPHRRENTEAFF. The CDR3 bases are TGTGCTAGTGGTTCGGTAGGCCCCCACCGTCGGGAGAACACTGAAGCTTTCTTT.

This clone appeared a single time. CDR3 nucleotide sequence: TGCGCCAGCAGTGAGTCGATCGTCAGCAGTGAGCAGTTCTTC. Protein product: CASSESIVSSEQFF. V is TRBV10-2 and J is TRBJ2-1, with no clear D. Germline CDR1 reads WSHSY; CDR2 reads SAAADI. Trimming shortened V by 0 bases and J by 9 bases, and 12 bases separated the two germline ends. The length of the CDR3 is 14 residues.

The CDR3 here is CASLGGVRTDTQYF. CDR3 coding DNA: TGTGCCAGCTTGGGGGGAGTCAGGACAGATACGCAGTATTTT. V and J are TRBV2 and TRBJ2-3; TRBD2 might be the D (6 bases). The germline gives CDR1 SNHLY, CDR2 FYNNEI. The CDR3 is 14 residues long. Trimming removed 8 bases from V and 3 bases from J, with 15 bases in between.

The chain employs TRBV4-1 and TRBJ2-5; 8 positions match TRBD1. CDR1 is MGHRA and CDR2 is YSYEKL in the germline V gene. The CDR3 runs to 15 residues. V gave up 2 bases and J gave up 1 base; unmatched junction bases: 3. The CDR3 here is CASSQSGQVQETQYF. The CDR3, as DNA: TGCGCCAGCAGCCAATCGGGACAGGTCCAAGAGACCCAGTACTTC.